Sequencing of this T cell receptor beta chain was carried out in a study of OX40 agonist ivuxolimab in advanced cancers. Study observations and caveats: Among the lowest levels of clonal expansion were found in partial responders at 0.1-3.0 mg/kg.

Concerning this clone itself: Its antigen is not known.

Repertoires were generated with immunoSEQ multiplex PCR, while TCRdb's copy carries only in-frame clones and drops some. The sample lists 77,000 or so clones; around 91% were seen once. This TCR derives from an adult with an advanced solid tumor such as melanoma, head and neck, liver or kidney cancer. Here the sequenced sample was CD4+ or CD8+ T cells sorted from blood, taken in a trial of the OX40 agonist ivuxolimab.

CDR3 bases: TGTGCCAGCAGTGAAGCCCGCCGGGGGTACGAGCAGTACTTC. Residues: CASSEARRGYEQYF. The chain employs TRBV6-1 and TRBJ2-7; D might be TRBD2 (6 bases). The CDR3 sequence is 14 residues long. The V end lost 0 bases, the J end lost 4 bases, and 10 bases lay between the germline ends. CDR1 and CDR2 from the germline V gene are MNHNS and SASEGT.